This T cell receptor (beta chain) derives from a study of T cell repertoires in cytomegalovirus infection. Broader study findings: What dominated the ex vivo response were HLA-C-restricted CMV-specific TCR beta clonotypes.

As concerns this clonotype: What it binds is not known.

The V end was cut by 5 bases, the J end by 3 bases, with 8 bases between. The CDR3 loop spans 13 amino acids. Per germline, CDR1 SGHVT and CDR2 SQSDAQ. TCRdb recomputed calls from the reads with MiXCR, one row per CDR3 protein. The data show 200,000 to 250,000 distinct CDR3 sequences, 22% seen once. The specimen sequenced was CD8+ T cells from PBMCs. The gene calls are TRBV7-4 and TRBJ1-5, with D uncertain. This receptor was identified in a human donor in good health (CMV status not recorded). Some clones in this sample may be carry-over from other donors' samples. The DNA for the CDR3 is TGTGCCAGCAGCGCCGCGGCCAATCAGCCCCAGCATTTT. This codes for CASSAAANQPQHF.